The entry below gives a single TCR beta chain sequence along with its context. Its antigen remains unknown. The PCR was carried out with 60 Vbeta primers and 13 Jbeta primers. TCRdb keeps only in-frame clones here, not all; method: immunoSEQ multiplex PCR. The table has over 100,000 clones, 77% seen once. Trimming took 6 bases from V and 4 from J; bases not matched to a gene: 6. Germline V gene data show CDR1 as SNHLY and CDR2 as FYNNEI. The CDR3 is 14 residues long. This specimen comes from a study of cytomegalovirus exposure and HLA in healthy donors. About the study: Unique TCR beta sequences numbering about 100 million came from about 180 million T cells in an earlier analysis. Caucasian-associated ancestry cluster membership applied to approximately 84% of a few hundred genotyped donors.

The study, taken as a whole, reports: In a later analysis, TCR association rates varied by HLA locus: DRB1 most, HLA-C fewest. TCR beta V- and J-gene trimming, according to a later analysis, was linked to a missense DCLRE1C variant.

The origin of this receptor is a woman aged 40 to 50 in good health and CMV-seronegative. V usage is TRBV2 and J usage is TRBJ2-3; 8 bases map to TRBD2. The sequenced sample was PBMCs. The CDR3 reads CASSRLGGADTQYF. In nucleotides, the CDR3 is TGTGCCAGCAGCAGACTCGGGGGGGCAGATACGCAGTATTTT. Full variable domain (remainder filled in from reference TRBV2 and TRBJ2-3): EPEVTQTPSHQVTQMGQEVILRCVPISNHLYFYWYRQILGQKVEFLVSFYNNEISEKSEIFDDQFSVERPDGSNFTLKIRSTKLEDSAMYFCASSRLGGADTQYFGPGTRLTVL.